This TCR beta chain was identified in a study of response to subunit inactivated influenza vaccine. TCRdb re-called the RT-PCR reads through MiXCR, storing one row per CDR3 protein. The sample consists of about 500,000 distinct CDR3 sequences, 16% of them appearing once. About this clonotype itself: Its target is unknown.

Overall study results and limits: A suggestion made by the authors is that each seasonal influenza vaccination recruits few new T cells.

The length of the CDR3 is 15 residues. V lost 6 bases and J lost 4; bases outside the gene matches: 12. Per germline, CDR1 SGHRS and CDR2 YFSETQ. Sequencing was performed on CD4+ T cells sorted from PBMCs, taken less than 30 months after vaccination. This sequence originates from a man between 45 and 75 years old who received an inactivated influenza vaccine. The rearrangement links TRBV5-1 to TRBJ2-5, with TRBD2 identical over 7 bases. The CDR3 spells CASTPGSSGGETQYF. As DNA, the CDR3 is TGCGCCAGCACCCCCGGGTCGTCGGGGGGAGAGACCCAGTACTTC.